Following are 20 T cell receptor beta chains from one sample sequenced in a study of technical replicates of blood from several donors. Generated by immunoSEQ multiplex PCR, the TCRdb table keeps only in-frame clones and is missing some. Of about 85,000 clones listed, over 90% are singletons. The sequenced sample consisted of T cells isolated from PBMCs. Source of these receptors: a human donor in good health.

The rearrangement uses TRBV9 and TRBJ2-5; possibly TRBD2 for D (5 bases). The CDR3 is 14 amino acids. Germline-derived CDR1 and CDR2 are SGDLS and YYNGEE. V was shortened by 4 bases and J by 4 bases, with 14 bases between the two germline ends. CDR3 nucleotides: TGTGCCAGCAGCCGCCTAGTGAGCGGAGAGACCCAGTACTTC. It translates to CASSRLVSGETQYF.

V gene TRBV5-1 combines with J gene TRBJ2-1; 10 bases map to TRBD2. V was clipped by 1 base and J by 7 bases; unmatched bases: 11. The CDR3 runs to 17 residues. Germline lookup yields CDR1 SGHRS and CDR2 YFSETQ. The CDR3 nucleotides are TGCGCCAGCAGCTTGTCCGCTAGCGGGGGCCCGCGGAATGAGCAGTTCTTC. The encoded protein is CASSLSASGGPRNEQFF.

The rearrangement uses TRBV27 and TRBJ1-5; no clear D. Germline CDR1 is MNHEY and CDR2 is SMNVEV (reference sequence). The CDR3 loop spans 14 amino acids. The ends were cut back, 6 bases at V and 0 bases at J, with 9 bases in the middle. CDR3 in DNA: TGTGCCAGCAGAGACGGGGATAGCAATCAGCCCCAGCATTTT. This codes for CASRDGDSNQPQHF.

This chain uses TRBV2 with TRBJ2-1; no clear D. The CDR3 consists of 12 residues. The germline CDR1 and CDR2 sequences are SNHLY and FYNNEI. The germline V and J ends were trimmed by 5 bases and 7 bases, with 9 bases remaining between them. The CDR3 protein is CASSLLGNEQFF. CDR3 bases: TGTGCCAGCAGTCTCCTAGGTAATGAGCAGTTCTTC.

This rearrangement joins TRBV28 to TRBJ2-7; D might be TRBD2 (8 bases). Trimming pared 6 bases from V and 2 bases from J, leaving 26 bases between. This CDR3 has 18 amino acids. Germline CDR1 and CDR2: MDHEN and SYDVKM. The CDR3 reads CASRSRGQAPSGPYEQYF. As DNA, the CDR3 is TGTGCCAGCAGGTCCCGAGGACAGGCACCTAGCGGGCCCTACGAGCAGTACTTC.

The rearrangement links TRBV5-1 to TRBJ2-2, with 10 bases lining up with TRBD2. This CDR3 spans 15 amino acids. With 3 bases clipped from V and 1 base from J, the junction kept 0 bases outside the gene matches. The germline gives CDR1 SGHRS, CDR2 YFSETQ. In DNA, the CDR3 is TGCGCCAGCAGCTCTAGCGGGGGGAACACCGGGGAGCTGTTTTTT. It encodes CASSSSGGNTGELFF.

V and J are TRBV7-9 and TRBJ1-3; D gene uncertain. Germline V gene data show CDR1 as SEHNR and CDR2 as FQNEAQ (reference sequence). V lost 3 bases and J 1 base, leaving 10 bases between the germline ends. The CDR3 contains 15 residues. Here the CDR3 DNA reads TGTGCCAGCAGCTTTCCAGGTCATTCTGGAAACACCATATATTTT. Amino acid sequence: CASSFPGHSGNTIYF.

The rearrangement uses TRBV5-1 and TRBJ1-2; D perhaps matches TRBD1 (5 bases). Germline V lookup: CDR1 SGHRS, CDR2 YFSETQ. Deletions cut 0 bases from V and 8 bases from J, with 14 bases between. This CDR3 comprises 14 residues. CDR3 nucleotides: TGCGCCAGCAGCTTGGCACCAGGGAAAGGCGGCTACACCTTC. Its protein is CASSLAPGKGGYTF.

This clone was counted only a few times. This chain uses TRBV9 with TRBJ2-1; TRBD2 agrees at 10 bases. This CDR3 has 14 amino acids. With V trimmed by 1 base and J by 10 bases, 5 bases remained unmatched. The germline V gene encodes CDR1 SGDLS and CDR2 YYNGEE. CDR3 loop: CASSVKPGLAEQFF. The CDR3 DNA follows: TGTGCCAGCAGCGTAAAGCCGGGACTAGCGGAGCAGTTCTTC.

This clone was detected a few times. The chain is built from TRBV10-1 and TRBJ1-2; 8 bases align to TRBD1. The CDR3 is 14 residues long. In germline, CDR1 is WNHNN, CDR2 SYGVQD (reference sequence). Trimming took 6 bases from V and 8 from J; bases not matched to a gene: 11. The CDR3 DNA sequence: TGCGCCAGCAGATCGGACAGGGAATTTGGAGGCTACACCTTC. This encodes CASRSDREFGGYTF.

For the CDR3, the DNA is TGTGCCAGCAGTTACTCGATCACGGAGCGGGCCCGGTTCTTC. Protein sequence: CASSYSITERARFF. V is TRBV6-5 and J is TRBJ2-1; a weak D match, TRBD2 (6 bases). The CDR3 is 14 amino acids. Trimming took 0 bases from V and 15 from J, leaving 18 bases between them. Germline CDR1 MNHEY, CDR2 SVGAGI.

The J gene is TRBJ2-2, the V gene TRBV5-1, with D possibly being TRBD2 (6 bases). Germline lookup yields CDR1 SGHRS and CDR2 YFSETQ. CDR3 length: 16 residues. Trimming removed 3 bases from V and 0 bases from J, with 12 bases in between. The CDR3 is CASSSWAGPNTGELFF. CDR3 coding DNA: TGCGCCAGCAGCTCCTGGGCGGGGCCGAACACCGGGGAGCTGTTTTTT.

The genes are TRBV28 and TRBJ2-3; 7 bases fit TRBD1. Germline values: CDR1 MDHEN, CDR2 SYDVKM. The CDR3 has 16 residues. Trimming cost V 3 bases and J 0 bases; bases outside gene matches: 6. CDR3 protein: CASSFWTGTSTDTQYF. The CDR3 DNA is TGTGCCAGCAGTTTCTGGACAGGCACGAGCACAGATACGCAGTATTTT.

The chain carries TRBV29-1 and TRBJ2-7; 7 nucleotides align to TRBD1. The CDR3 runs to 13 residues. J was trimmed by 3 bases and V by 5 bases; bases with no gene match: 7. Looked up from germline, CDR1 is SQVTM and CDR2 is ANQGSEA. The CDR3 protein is CSVLQGWSYEQYF. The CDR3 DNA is TGCAGCGTTTTACAGGGGTGGAGCTACGAGCAGTACTTC.

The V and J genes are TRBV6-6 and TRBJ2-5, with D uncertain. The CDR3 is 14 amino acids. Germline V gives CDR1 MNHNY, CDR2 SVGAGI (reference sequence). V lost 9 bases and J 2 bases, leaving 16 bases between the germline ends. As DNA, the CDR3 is TGTGCCAGTCACTCTAGGCGGCAGCAAGAGACCCAGTACTTC. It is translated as CASHSRRQQETQYF.

CDR3: CASSSAANNEKLFF. CDR3 DNA sequence: TGTGCCAGCAGCTCCGCGGCAAATAATGAAAAACTGTTTTTT. V and J are TRBV7-9 and TRBJ1-4; unclear D gene. Trimming shortened V by 4 bases and J by 4 bases, and 10 bases separated the two germline ends. Germline V gene lookup returns CDR1 SEHNR and CDR2 FQNEAQ (reference sequence). This CDR3 comprises 14 residues.

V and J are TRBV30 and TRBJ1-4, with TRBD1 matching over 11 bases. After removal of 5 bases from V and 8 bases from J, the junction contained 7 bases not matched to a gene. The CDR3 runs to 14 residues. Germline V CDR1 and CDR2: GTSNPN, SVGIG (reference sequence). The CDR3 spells CAWDRTGGAEKLFF. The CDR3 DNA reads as TGTGCCTGGGATCGGACAGGGGGCGCGGAAAAACTGTTTTTT.

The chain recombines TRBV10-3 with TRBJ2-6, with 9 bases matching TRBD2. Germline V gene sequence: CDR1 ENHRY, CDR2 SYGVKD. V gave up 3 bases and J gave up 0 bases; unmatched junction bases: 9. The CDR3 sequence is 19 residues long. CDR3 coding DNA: TGTGCCATCAGTGACCAGCGGGGGGCTCAAAGCTCTGGGGCCAACGTCCTGACTTTC. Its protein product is CAISDQRGAQSSGANVLTF.

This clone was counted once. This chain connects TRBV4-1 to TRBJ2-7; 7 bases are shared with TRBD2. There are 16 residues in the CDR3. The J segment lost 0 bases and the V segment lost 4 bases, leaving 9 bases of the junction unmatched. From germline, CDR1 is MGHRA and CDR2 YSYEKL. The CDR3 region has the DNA TGCGCCAGCAGCCCATTTACCGGGAGGAGCTCCTACGAGCAGTACTTC. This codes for CASSPFTGRSSYEQYF.

CDR3 sequence: CASRGHLNTEAFF. In DNA form, the CDR3 reads TGTGCCAGCAGGGGACATCTGAACACTGAAGCTTTCTTT. The V and J genes are TRBV5-6 and TRBJ1-1, with D maybe TRBD1 (6 bases). The CDR3 is 13 residues long. The germline gives CDR1 SGHDT, CDR2 YYEEEE. V shed 5 bases and J shed 0 bases, with 8 bases lying between them.